Listed here are 22 T cell receptor beta chains from one sample, sequenced in a study of cytomegalovirus exposure and HLA in healthy donors. This PCR relied on a set of 60 Vbeta primers and 13 Jbeta primers. Produced via immunoSEQ multiplex PCR; TCRdb's table is partial and in-frame only. Seen here are roughly 200,000 clones, about 9% observed once, and the top ten hold 1% to 1.5%. Sequenced: PBMCs. Receptor source: a woman in her twenties or thirties in good health and CMV-seropositive.

This clone occurred a few times. Germline is not matched at one junction end, which may reflect a read error. This sample also contains other DNA sequences that code for the same CDR3. The V gene is TRBV7-6, the J gene TRBJ1-5, with D unresolved. Germline V lookup: CDR1 SGHVS, CDR2 FNYEAQ. The CDR3 sequence is 15 residues long. As DNA, the CDR3 is TGCGCCAGCAGCGTTCTCCCGGGGAGCAATCAGCCCCAGCATTTT. Protein: CASSVLPGSNQPQHF.

This chain joins TRBV7-2 and TRBJ2-5; D is perhaps TRBD2 (6 bases). The end of the DNA aligns better with TRBJ2-7, so the J call may be wrong. Germline CDR1 and CDR2: SGHTA and FQGNSA. The CDR3 runs to 17 residues. The CDR3 sequence is CASSNPVTDYRVHEQYF. In DNA form, the CDR3 reads TGTGCCAGCAGCAATCCCGTGACGGACTACCGGGTCCACGAGCAGTACTTC.

The chain combines TRBV14 with TRBJ2-7; the D gene is possibly TRBD2 (5 bases). Germline V gene sequence: CDR1 SGHDN, CDR2 FVKESK. This CDR3 region has 14 residues. V was cut by 0 bases and J by 5 bases, with 11 bases left in between. CDR3 nucleotide sequence: TGTGCCAGCAGCCAAGATTACAGCGGCAACGAGCAGTACTTC. Protein product: CASSQDYSGNEQYF.

The chain combines TRBV29-1 with TRBJ1-2; possible D gene TRBD1, 6 bases. The CDR3 totals 10 residues. Deletions cut 8 bases from V and 10 bases from J, with 14 bases between. CDR1 is SQVTM, CDR2 ANQGSEA, per germline. In DNA, the CDR3 is TGCAGCACCCTGGGGGCCGACTACACCTTC. Translation: CSTLGADYTF.

The chain has TRBV5-1 and TRBJ1-1, with a possible D match to TRBD1 (5 bases). The CDR3 consists of 15 residues. CDR1 is SGHRS, CDR2 YFSETQ, per germline. Trimming took off 1 base at V and 1 base at J, with 11 bases between the two ends. CDR3 DNA: TGCGCCAGCAGCTTGTTACAGGTTCCGAACACTGAAGCTTTCTTT. Translated: CASSLLQVPNTEAFF.

This clone was picked up a small number of times. V usage is TRBV29-1 and J usage is TRBJ1-2; a possible D gene is TRBD1 (6 bases). Germline-derived CDR1 and CDR2 are SQVTM and ANQGSEA. V lost 6 bases to trimming and J lost 7 bases, with 18 bases between them. CDR3 length equals 13 residues. CDR3 sequence (DNA): TGCAGCGTAATTGGGGACACCGGGTTTGGCTACACCTTC. Translated: CSVIGDTGFGYTF.

This clone came up a few times. The chain uses TRBV5-5 and TRBJ2-5; a weak D match, TRBD1 (6 bases). The V end was cut by 8 bases, the J end by 1 base, with 9 bases between. Germline CDR1 SGHKS, CDR2 YYEKEE (reference sequence). This CDR3 spans 12 amino acids. CDR3 DNA: TGTGCCAGTATACAGGGCCAAGAGACCCAGTACTTC. Its translation: CASIQGQETQYF. The whole variable domain, remainder taken from reference TRBV5-5 and TRBJ2-5, is DAGVTQSPTHLIKTRGQQVTLRCSPISGHKSVSWYQQVLGQGPQFIFQYYEKEERGRGNFPDRFSARQFPNYSSELNVNALLLGDSALYLCASIQGQETQYFGPGTRLLVL.

This clone was observed a handful of times. The rearrangement joins TRBV5-4 to TRBJ2-3, with TRBD1 as a possible D gene (6 bases). Germline V gene sequence: CDR1 SGHNT, CDR2 YYREEE (reference sequence). V lost 0 bases and J 10 bases, leaving 9 bases between the germline ends. CDR3 length: 12 amino acids. CDR3 DNA: TGTGCCAGCAGCTTGGAGCAGGGGCCGCAGTATTTT. Its translation: CASSLEQGPQYF.

This clone was counted only a few times. This sequence joins TRBV2 and TRBJ2-5; 13 bases fit TRBD2. V was pared by 4 bases and J by 5 bases, with 4 bases of the junction left unmatched. CDR3 size: 15 residues. Germline assignment: CDR1 SNHLY and CDR2 FYNNEI. In DNA form, the CDR3 reads TGTGCCAGCAGTGGACTAGCGGGAGGACGGGAGACCCAGTACTTC. Amino acids: CASSGLAGGRETQYF.

This clone was observed a handful of times. The chain links TRBV5-1 to TRBJ2-3, with 8 nucleotides matching TRBD2. The V gene's germline CDR1 is SGHRS and CDR2 YFSETQ. The V gene end was trimmed by 4 bases and the J gene end by 4 bases; junction bases not matched to a gene: 11. The CDR3 spans 16 residues. CDR3 sequence reads: CASSTHVVAGSDTQYF. In DNA, the CDR3 is TGCGCCAGCAGCACCCATGTAGTAGCGGGGTCAGATACGCAGTATTTT.

This chain links TRBV30 with TRBJ2-2, with a possible D match to TRBD2 (5 bases). Deletions cut 2 bases from V and 7 bases from J, with 14 bases between. The CDR3 consists of 14 residues. The V gene's germline CDR1 is GTSNPN and CDR2 SVGIG (reference sequence). The CDR3: CAWSRGAEGGELFF. The CDR3 DNA is TGTGCCTGGAGTCGGGGAGCGGAAGGCGGGGAGCTGTTTTTT.

The V call is TRBV27, the J call TRBJ2-5, with a tentative D call TRBD2 (5 bases). Germline CDR1 is MNHEY and CDR2 is SMNVEV (reference sequence). V gave up 4 bases and J gave up 4 bases, with 19 bases separating them. The CDR3 consists of 16 residues. The CDR3 reads CASSSQRRSGRETQYF. The CDR3 nucleotides are TGTGCCAGCAGTTCCCAGCGGAGATCGGGGAGAGAGACCCAGTACTTC.

This clone was seen more than once but under ten times. The chain is built from TRBV5-4 and TRBJ2-1; a weak D match, TRBD1 (5 bases). CDR1 and CDR2 from the germline V gene are SGHNT and YYREEE (reference sequence). With 3 bases removed from V and 0 bases from J, the gap between germline ends came to 10 bases. The CDR3 contains 15 residues. The chain's CDR3 is CASSSGSSSYNEQFF. The CDR3 DNA follows: TGTGCCAGCAGCTCAGGGTCTAGCTCCTACAATGAGCAGTTCTTC.

This clone has only a few counts. The rearrangement joins TRBV6-6 to TRBJ2-2, with unresolved D. Per germline, CDR1 MNHNY and CDR2 SVGAGI (reference sequence). This CDR3 region has 14 residues. Trimming took 2 bases from V and 9 from J, leaving 13 bases between them. The CDR3 reads CASSYDTVTRELFF. CDR3 coding DNA: TGTGCCAGCAGTTACGACACGGTAACCCGGGAGCTGTTTTTT.

The gene calls are TRBV5-1 and TRBJ2-5; 9 nucleotides match TRBD1. The germline gives CDR1 SGHRS, CDR2 YFSETQ. V shed 7 bases and J 5 bases; nucleotides not matched to a gene: 15. CDR3 length: 16 residues. CDR3 DNA sequence: TGCGCCAGCTTGCCACAGGGGGCCGGAAGCGGCGAGACCCAGTACTTC. This codes for CASLPQGAGSGETQYF.

This clone was counted between two and nine times. The J gene is TRBJ2-5, the V gene TRBV27; D may be TRBD1 (7 bases). Germline CDR1 MNHEY, CDR2 SMNVEV (reference sequence). Trimming cost V 6 bases and J 5 bases, with 19 bases left between them. The CDR3 is 15 residues long. CDR3 residues: CASSRHRGGEETQYF. The CDR3 nucleotides read TGTGCCAGCAGCCGACACAGGGGAGGAGAGGAGACCCAGTACTTC.

V is TRBV5-5 and J is TRBJ1-5; 8 nucleotides agree with TRBD1. Germline CDR1 SGHKS, CDR2 YYEKEE (reference sequence). V shed 1 base, J shed 7 bases, and the junction held 7 bases outside the gene matches. The CDR3 runs 15 residues. The CDR3 sequence is CASSLIYGQGQPQHF. The DNA of the CDR3 is TGTGCCAGCAGCTTGATCTACGGACAGGGACAGCCCCAGCATTTT.

CDR3 sequence reads: CASNGQWSSYEQYF. The CDR3 region has the DNA TGTGCCAGCAACGGACAGTGGAGCTCCTACGAGCAGTACTTC. The V call is TRBV6-5, the J call TRBJ2-7, with a possible D match to TRBD1 (6 bases). This CDR3 has 14 amino acids. The germline V gene has CDR1 MNHEY and CDR2 SVGAGI. V was clipped by 7 bases and J by 0 bases, with 13 bases between them.

This clone has only a few counts. The rearrangement uses TRBV5-1 and TRBJ2-4, with a tentative D call TRBD2 (6 bases). Germline CDR1 reads SGHRS; CDR2 reads YFSETQ. V lost 0 bases and J 3 bases, leaving 13 bases between the germline ends. The CDR3 covers 16 residues. CDR3 in DNA: TGCGCCAGCAGCTTGGGGGGTTGGGGGGTCAAAAACATTCAGTACTTC. Translating gives CASSLGGWGVKNIQYF. Complete variable domain (other parts from reference TRBV5-1 and TRBJ2-4): KAGVTQTPRYLIKTRGQQVTLSCSPISGHRSVSWYQQTPGQGLQFLFEYFSETQRNKGNFPGRFSGRQFSNSRSEMNVSTLELGDSALYLCASSLGGWGVKNIQYFGAGTRLSVL.

This chain joins TRBV27 and TRBJ1-1; D is perhaps TRBD1 (6 bases). V was cut by 6 bases and J by 0 bases, with 11 bases left in between. CDR3 length equals 14 residues. CDR1 MNHEY and CDR2 SMNVEV come from the germline V gene (reference sequence). Here the CDR3 DNA reads TGTGCCAGCAGGGGGGGGGCGGTGAACACTGAAGCTTTCTTT. Translation gives CASRGGAVNTEAFF.

The CDR3 loop reads CASSSGQGTREQYF. CDR3 coding DNA: TGTGCCAGCAGCTCGGGACAGGGAACGCGGGAGCAGTACTTC. The chain is built from TRBV13 and TRBJ2-7; 9 bases match TRBD1. The CDR3 contains 14 residues. The V gene end was trimmed by 4 bases and the J gene end by 7 bases; junction bases not matched to a gene: 8. Germline CDR1 PRHDT, CDR2 FYEKMQ (reference sequence).

A few counts support this clone. The chain recombines TRBV5-1 with TRBJ1-2; perhaps TRBD1 as D (5 bases). CDR1 and CDR2 (germline): SGHRS, YFSETQ. Trimming left V 0 bases short and J 11 bases short, with 20 bases between. There are 15 residues in the CDR3. This chain's CDR3 is CASSLAGGVAARYTF. The CDR3 region has the DNA TGCGCCAGCAGCTTGGCCGGGGGAGTGGCAGCGAGGTACACCTTC.